This T cell receptor beta chain appears in the sequencing data of a study of blood T cell repertoires in COVID-19. Study information: COVID-19 samples, acute and convalescent, were from the United States, Italy and Spain. T cells, B-cell-depleted T cells, or PBMCs supplied cDNA or gDNA.

This CDR3 spans 15 amino acids. Assay used: immunoSEQ multiplex PCR; TCRdb lists only in-frame clones, some missing. The table records about 70,000 clones, about 88% of them present only once. This chain joins TRBV21-1 and TRBJ2-4; the table names TRBD2, a call not compared with the DNA. TRBV21-1 is a listed pseudogene. The source is a human donor in a cohort sampled during active COVID-19. Input material: peripheral blood. The CDR3 region is CASRGWSSGENIQYF. CDR3 DNA sequence: TGTGCCAGCAGGGGTTGGTCTAGCGGGGAAAACATTCAGTACTTC.